This passage covers 15 T cell receptor beta chains from one sample sequenced in a study of blood T cell repertoires in COVID-19. Assay used: immunoSEQ multiplex PCR; TCRdb lists only in-frame clones, some missing. The data show approximately 190,000 clones, roughly 84% seen once. The sequencing input was peripheral blood. These TCRs come from a woman aged 40 to 50 who had recovered from COVID-19.

This chain links TRBV6-2 or TRBV6-3 with TRBJ2-1; TRBD1 matches 7 bases. Germline V gene sequence: CDR1 MNHEY, CDR2 SVGEGT. There are 18 residues in the CDR3. V was pared by 5 bases and J by 5 bases, with 18 bases of the junction left unmatched. The DNA of the CDR3 is TGTGCCAGCAGTATCGACAGGGTCGGGATGGGTGAACACAATGAGCAGTTCTTC. Its protein is CASSIDRVGMGEHNEQFF.

The V gene is TRBV2, the J gene TRBJ2-5, with 9 bases aligning to TRBD1. The junction had 12 bases not matched to a gene; V was cut back by 4 bases and J by 6 bases. CDR3 length: 16 residues. The germline gives CDR1 SNHLY, CDR2 FYNNEI. The CDR3 is CASSAALTGGLKTQYF. The CDR3, as DNA: TGTGCCAGCAGTGCCGCCTTGACAGGGGGGCTCAAGACCCAGTACTTC.

CDR3: CASSDLVNEQFF. The CDR3 nucleotides are TGTGCCAGCAGTGACCTAGTAAATGAGCAGTTCTTC. J is TRBJ2-1 and V is TRBV2; D unclear. The CDR3 extends over 12 amino acids. Trimming left V 3 bases short and J 7 bases short, with 7 bases between. Germline-derived CDR1 and CDR2 are SNHLY and FYNNEI. Filled out from reference TRBV2 and TRBJ2-1, the complete variable domain reads EPEVTQTPSHQVTQMGQEVILRCVPISNHLYFYWYRQILGQKVEFLVSFYNNEISEKSEIFDDQFSVERPDGSNFTLKIRSTKLEDSAMYFCASSDLVNEQFFGPGTRLTVL.

This chain links TRBV3-1 (or the pseudogene TRBV3-2) with TRBJ2-6; TRBD1 matches 8 bases. V was pared by 5 bases and J by 0 bases, with 15 bases of the junction left unmatched. CDR1 is LGHDT and CDR2 is YNNKEL in the germline V gene (reference sequence). The CDR3 totals 20 residues. The DNA of the CDR3 is TGTGCCAGCAGCGCATCATGGGGTGGACAGGGCGGCTCTGGGGCCAACGTCCTGACTTTC. This translates into CASSASWGGQGGSGANVLTF.

This chain links TRBV5-5 with TRBJ2-7, with D possibly TRBD2 on 7 matching bases. V lost 0 bases and J 3 bases, leaving 25 bases between the germline ends. The CDR3 contains 19 residues. Germline V gives CDR1 SGHKS, CDR2 YYEKEE (reference sequence). CDR3 protein: CASSLDHKGGRGCVYEQYF. The CDR3 DNA sequence: TGTGCCAGCAGCTTGGACCACAAGGGGGGGCGGGGCTGCGTCTACGAGCAGTACTTC.

The chain combines TRBV6-1 with TRBJ2-7; 10 bases fit TRBD1. V lost 0 bases and J lost 4; bases outside the gene matches: 3. In germline, CDR1 is MNHNS, CDR2 SASEGT. The CDR3 is 15 residues long. The CDR3 DNA reads as TGTGCCAGCAGTGAAGCGGACAGGGGGGCATACGAGCAGTACTTC. This codes for CASSEADRGAYEQYF.

This clone came up once. An end of the junction does not agree with germline; a read error may underlie this. J is TRBJ2-5 and V is TRBV2; a possible D gene is TRBD2 (6 bases). Germline V gives CDR1 SNHLY, CDR2 FYNNEI. This CDR3 contains 14 residues. The CDR3 DNA follows: TGTGCCAGCAGTGACCGGGACTCCCAAGGGACCCAGTACTTC. Protein product: CASSDRDSQGTQYF.

The chain uses TRBV28 and TRBJ2-5, with D unresolved. This CDR3 spans 14 amino acids. Per the germline V gene, CDR1 is MDHEN and CDR2 is SYDVKM. V was clipped by 9 bases and J by 2 bases, with 16 bases between them. CDR3 sequence reads: CASRSPAEQETQYF. CDR3 bases: TGTGCCAGTCGATCTCCCGCGGAGCAAGAGACCCAGTACTTC.

The chain joins TRBV6-5 to TRBJ1-3, with TRBD1 as a possible D gene (5 bases). The length of the CDR3 is 16 residues. Germline V lookup: CDR1 MNHEY, CDR2 SVGAGI. V was trimmed by 0 bases and J by 6 bases, leaving 15 bases between them. CDR3 coding DNA: TGTGCCAGCAGTTACTCGATAGTAGGGGCCGTAAACACCATATATTTT. This codes for CASSYSIVGAVNTIYF.

The chain joins TRBV19 to TRBJ2-5, with 10 bases identical to TRBD1. Germline V lookup: CDR1 LNHDA, CDR2 SQIVND (reference sequence). The CDR3 totals 18 residues. J gave up 1 base and V 6 bases, and 14 bases lay outside the gene matches. The CDR3 reads CASSPRQGAAPPQETQYF. The CDR3 DNA reads as TGTGCCAGTAGCCCAAGACAGGGGGCGGCCCCCCCCCAAGAGACCCAGTACTTC.

The CDR3 protein is CGPRDRLSYEQYF. In DNA form, the CDR3 reads TGTGGCCCACGAGACAGGCTCTCCTACGAGCAGTACTTC. The chain employs TRBV19 and TRBJ2-7; D may be TRBD1 (6 bases). Germline loops: CDR1 LNHDA, CDR2 SQIVND (reference sequence). The CDR3 consists of 13 residues.

This sequence joins TRBV15 and TRBJ2-2; 9 bases are shared with TRBD1. V trimming: 1 base; J trimming: 3 bases; junction bases outside the gene matches: 3. The CDR3 has 16 amino acids. Germline V lookup: CDR1 LNHNV, CDR2 YYDKDF (reference sequence). The CDR3 sequence is CATSRGQGVDTGELFF. The CDR3 nucleotides read TGTGCCACCAGCAGAGGACAGGGGGTCGACACCGGGGAGCTGTTTTTT.

The chain recombines TRBV4-2 with TRBJ2-1, with 10 positions matching TRBD2. The V gene's germline CDR1 is LGHNA and CDR2 YNFKEQ. The V and J ends lost 3 bases and 4 bases, in that order; junction bases with no gene match: 6. The CDR3 consists of 16 residues. CDR3 bases: TGTGCCAGCAGCCAGGTAGCGGGAGGATCTTACAATGAGCAGTTCTTC. Translated: CASSQVAGGSYNEQFF.

This chain links TRBV5-1 with TRBJ2-1; tentatively, D is TRBD2 (6 bases). The germline CDR1 and CDR2 sequences are SGHRS and YFSETQ. This CDR3 spans 15 amino acids. The V and J ends lost 1 base and 5 bases respectively, with 13 bases between them. As DNA, the CDR3 is TGCGCCAGCAGCTTGAGGGACTCATATCACAATGAGCAGTTCTTC. Translated, it gives CASSLRDSYHNEQFF.

This clone was seen only once. The J gene is TRBJ1-1, the V gene TRBV9, with D possibly being TRBD1 (5 bases). Trimming took 4 bases from V and 4 from J, leaving 14 bases between them. This CDR3 region has 14 residues. Germline V lookup: CDR1 SGDLS, CDR2 YYNGEE. The CDR3 nucleotides are TGTGCCAGCAGCCCATACACGGGGGGCACTGAAGCTTTCTTT. Translation: CASSPYTGGTEAFF. The full variable domain, completed using reference TRBV9 and TRBJ1-1, is DSGVTQTPKHLITATGQRVTLRCSPRSGDLSVYWYQQSLDQGLQFLIQYYNGEERAKGNILERFSAQQFPDLHSELNLSSLELGDSALYFCASSPYTGGTEAFFGQGTRLTVV.